This T cell receptor beta chain was sequenced during a study of blood T cell repertoires in COVID-19. Whole-study context: Some COVID-19 samples were acute and others convalescent; all came from the United States, Italy and Spain. In each case, the material was cDNA or gDNA derived from T cells, B-cell-depleted T cells, or PBMCs.

Germline V gene data show CDR1 as KGHDR and CDR2 as SFDVKD. J lost 8 bases, V lost 3 bases, and 7 bases had no gene match. This CDR3 is built from 16 residues. In the source study's methods: Estimates of nucleated cell counts were drawn from the amplification of reference gene primers. Assay: immunoSEQ multiplex PCR; the TCRdb copy retains only in-frame clones and omits some. V and J calls plus clone size are reproduced from that table; the DNA served to infer D and trimming. The top ten hold roughly 17% of the sample, which has about 97,000 clones, about 91% seen once. The sequence derives from a man in his fifties with acute or convalescent COVID-19. Sequencing was done on a sample of peripheral blood. This sequence joins TRBV24-1 and TRBJ2-1, with 12 bases that match TRBD2. CDR3 DNA: TGTGCCACCAGTGATGGGACTAGCGGGCTGTTGTATGAGCAGTTCTTC. It is translated as CATSDGTSGLLYEQFF.